A selection of T cell receptor beta chains follows, all from one sample in a study of blood T cell repertoires in COVID-19. TCRdb's table, derived via immunoSEQ multiplex PCR, lists solely in-frame clones and lacks some. The sample consists of around 230,000 clones, roughly 87% of them appearing once. The specimen was peripheral blood. Receptor source: a man aged 55 to 70 who had recovered from COVID-19. Both conserved end residues are part of each CDR3. A D gene is named only where the DNA matches it firmly. Size is omitted from some rows. Given values are once, few, many or a class for expanded clones.

j_gene	d_gene	abundance	v_gene	CDR3nt	CDR3aa
TRBJ2-1	TRBD1	many	TRBV14	TGTGCCAGCAGCACCAGGGGGTATGAGCAGTTCTTC	CASSTRGYEQFF
TRBJ2-3	.	.	TRBV18	TGTGCCAGCTCACCAGTGACAGAGAGACGGGATACGCAGTATTTT	CASSPVTERRDTQYF
TRBJ1-2	TRBD1	few	TRBV18	TGTGCCAGCTCCCCCCGGGACAGGCGCTATGGCTACACCTTC	CASSPRDRRYGYTF
TRBJ1-1	.	.	TRBV19	TGTGCCAGTAGTATAATATCCGGGAACACTGAAGCTTTCTTT	CASSIISGNTEAFF
TRBJ2-1	TRBD1	few	TRBV2	TGTGCCAGCAGTGAAAGGGACAGGGGGAACGAGCAGTTCTTC	CASSERDRGNEQFF
TRBJ1-5	.	.	TRBV10-1	TGCGCCAGCAGTGCAAGGGGGAATCAGCCCCAGCATTTT	CASSARGNQPQHF
TRBJ2-6	.	.	TRBV6-5	TGTGCCAGCAGACCAGGGGCACCTGGGGCCAACGTCCTGACTTTC	CASRPGAPGANVLTF
TRBJ2-1	.	.	TRBV11-2	TGTGCCAGCAGCTTAGTGGGCAGGGGCTCTAACAATGAGCAGTTCTTC	CASSLVGRGSNNEQFF
TRBJ1-6	.	.	TRBV7-9	TGTGCCAGCAGCTTAGCGCACGGTCCTGAATCACCCCTCCACTTT	CASSLAHGPESPLHF
TRBJ2-2	.	once	TRBV6-5	TGTGCCAGCAGGGACGGGGGGCAGACCACCGGGGAGCTGTTTTTT	CASRDGGQTTGELFF
TRBJ2-1	.	.	TRBV27	TGTGCCAGCAGTTTAACGTGGGGTCCGGGAAATGAGCAGTTCTTC	CASSLTWGPGNEQFF
TRBJ1-1	.	once	TRBV5-6	TGTGCCAGCAGACTTGATTCCATTAACTTGAACACTGAAGCTTTCTTT	CASRLDSINLNTEAFF
TRBJ1-2	TRBD1	.	TRBV12-3/TRBV12-4	TGCGCCAGCAGTCGGACAGGGAACTATGGCTACACCTTC	CASSRTGNYGYTF
TRBJ2-3	TRBD2	.	TRBV11-3	TGTGCCAGCAGCTTAAGAGGAGCGGGGACAGATACGCAGTATTTT	CASSLRGAGTDTQYF
TRBJ2-2	TRBD1	.	TRBV9	TGTGCCAGCAGCCTAAGGACAGGGAACACCGGGGAGCTGTTTTTT	CASSLRTGNTGELFF
TRBJ1-6	.	many	TRBV5-4	TGTGCCAGCAGCTTGGGTTCGCGGCAGCGAAGAAATTCACCCCTCCACTTT	CASSLGSRQRRNSPLHF
TRBJ1-1	TRBD1	.	TRBV5-1	TGCGCCAGCAGGAGCGCGGACAGGGCCAAAAACACTGAAGCTTTCTTT	CASRSADRAKNTEAFF
TRBJ1-2	TRBD1	.	TRBV12-3/TRBV12-4	TGTGCCAGCAGTTTTACCCCGGGACAGGGCTACACCTTC	CASSFTPGQGYTF
TRBJ1-5	.	few	TRBV13	TGTGCCAGCAGCTTAGGTCCCTTGAGCTCCAGCGGGAATCAGCCCCAGCATTTT	CASSLGPLSSSGNQPQHF
TRBJ2-5	.	.	TRBV3-1/TRBV3-2	TGTGCCAGCAGCCGAGACTACCGGGAGACCCAGTACTTC	CASSRDYRETQYF
TRBJ2-6	.	.	TRBV15	TGTGCCACCAGCAGAGATGCGAGGGCCGGGGCCAACGTCCTGACTTTC	CATSRDARAGANVLTF
TRBJ2-5	.	.	TRBV24-1	TGTGCCACCAGTGACAGACTCCAAGAGACCCAGTACTTC	CATSDRLQETQYF
TRBJ2-1	TRBD1	.	TRBV7-2	TGTGCCAGCAGCTGGACAGGGTCATACAATGAGCAGTTCTTC	CASSWTGSYNEQFF
TRBJ2-1	.	.	TRBV20-1	TGCAGTGCTACTCCTGCGCATGAGCAGTTCTTC	CSATPAHEQFF
TRBJ2-1	TRBD2	.	TRBV6-1	TGTGCCAGCAGTGAGCGGAGGTCTAGCGGGGGGGCCTGGGGCAATGAGCAGTTCTTC	CASSERRSSGGAWGNEQFF
TRBJ1-2	.	once	TRBV5-1	TGCGCCAGCAGCTTGATCCCAGACCGGGTATCCTATGGCTACACCTTC	CASSLIPDRVSYGYTF
TRBJ1-3	TRBD1	.	TRBV9	TGTGCCAGCAGCTTAACAGGGGGTTCAGGAAACACCATATATTTT	CASSLTGGSGNTIYF
TRBJ2-5	TRBD2	.	TRBV18	TGTGCCAGCTCACCACCCGGTAGCGGGGGTACAGAGACCCAGTACTTC	CASSPPGSGGTETQYF
TRBJ1-6	.	.	TRBV7-6	TGTGCCAGCAGCCGCTCGGGGCCCCTCCACTTT	CASSRSGPLHF
TRBJ2-7	.	.	TRBV7-7	TGTGCCAGCAGCCCCATCGGCGGTGCCTACGAGCAGTACTTC	CASSPIGGAYEQYF
TRBJ1-1	.	.	TRBV9	TGTGCCAGCAGCGTAACGATCCAGGCTCGTGCTTTCTTT	CASSVTIQARAFF